The entry below gives a single T cell receptor beta chain sequence along with its context. No cognate antigen has been identified for it. No much larger clone exists at a distance of one base, and base qualities are not known. Library method: PCR. At the Johns Hopkins FTIC core, DNA from the cultured CD4+ T cells underwent TCR sequencing with the Oncomine TCR Beta short-read assay. The QIAamp micro DNA kit was used to extract genomic DNA from the cultured CD4+ T cells. Oncomine TCR Beta libraries from cultured CD4+ T cells were pooled with unique dual indexes and sequenced on an Illumina iSeq 100. Per the authors' processing: Non-productive sequences were filtered out, and CDR3s that did not start with C, did not end with F or W, or were shorter than 7 amino acids were discarded. Antigen-specific clonotypes were identified with the MANAFEST web application by comparing peptide-stimulated wells with reference and other culture wells. Positive clones required FDR below 0.05, an odds ratio above 5, and productive frequency above 0.1% in at least two of three replicate wells. A clonotype was classed as cross-reactive if the clonotype showed significant expansion both in SARS-CoV-2 spike wells and in at least one common cold coronavirus spike condition. Levenshtein distances (stringdist) and unrooted phylogenetic trees (ape) in R version 3.6.1 were used to assess CDR3 homology. TCRdb reran the public reads through fastp at Q25 and MiXCR, keeping productive beta chains. Here each entry gathers all rows of one CDR3 protein and keeps the most common genes and DNA. TCRdb, not the authors, supplied the V and J calls. This sample comprises more than 10,000 distinct CDR3 sequences, 41% of them detected only once. Clones ranked in the top ten supply roughly 9.2% of the sample.

The data belong to a study of vaccination and CD4 T cells after COVID-19 (dated by TCRdb to the early 2020s). About the study as a whole: SARS-CoV-2 positivity had been established in the convalescent patients by nasal swab PCR, and mild disease was recorded in under ten of these patients and severe disease in one. The time from the second vaccine dose to post-vaccine blood sampling had a median of approximately 72 days and ranged from about 12 to 241 days. For stimulating the cultures, overlapping spike peptide pools were used, derived from SARS-CoV-2 as well as from the common cold coronaviruses HCoV-NL63, HCoV-OC43 and HCoV-229E. The convalescent cohort comprised six males and four females, including two Hispanic individuals, seven Caucasians, two Asians and one multiracial person. In under twelve COVID-19 convalescent patients and a handful of infection-naive healthy vaccine recipients, researchers compared the spike-specific CD4+ TCR repertoire from before mRNA vaccination with the repertoire from after. Participants got two doses of the Pfizer-BioNTech BNT162b2 vaccine (n=8) or two doses of the Moderna mRNA-1273 vaccine (n=2). Post-COVID blood samples from convalescent patients were collected a median of approximately 100 days after diagnosis, with a range of roughly 30 to 170 days. In control cultures, a CEFX viral epitope pool was used as positive control, an HIV-1 Nef peptide pool was used as negative control, or no peptide was added. What the work shows at the level of the full study, not this receptor alone: Of the vaccine-specific clones found in convalescent patients, nearly all (304 of 307) were mono-reactive for SARS-CoV-2 spike instead of being cross-reactive with common cold coronaviruses. Among convalescent patients, a median around 86% of the SARS-CoV-2-reactive clones seen after vaccination appeared only after vaccination, which suggests priming specific to the vaccine. Only a relatively small number of convalescent patients were included in the study, and early timepoints following natural infection were not analyzed. Although the median number of SARS-CoV-2-reactive clonotypes went up from 20 to 25 after infection to some 40 after vaccination, the increase was not significant.

The sample's treatment or condition, from its label and the paper: approximately nine-day PBMC culture with coronavirus spike peptide pools or control peptides (ViraFEST assay). To expand antigen-specific T cells with peptide pools and then pick out the expanded clonotypes through TCR sequencing, the study relied on the ViraFEST assay. The convalescent patients' positive SARS-CoV-2 PCR tests fell between March and December 2020, which was before the Alpha, Beta and Delta variants emerged in the United States. Approximately 1.8 million PBMCs per well were cultured in IMDM with roughly 5% human AB serum and roughly 9.3 IU/ml IL-2, plus 10 ug/ml peptide pools. On days 3 and 7, half of the culture medium was replaced with fresh IL-2-containing medium. After roughly nine days of culture, CD4+ T cells were isolated by negative selection using the EasySep CD4+ T cell isolation kit. Ficoll-Paque Plus gradient centrifugation was used to isolate PBMCs from whole blood, and the isolated PBMCs were then either used fresh or cryopreserved at -140C. Culture conditions were generally each tested in triplicate wells.

V is reduced by 0 bases and J by 7 bases, leaving a spacing of 10 bases between them. From the cysteine through the phenylalanine, the CDR3 covers 14 amino acids. Only the CDR3 portion is preserved as DNA: 42 bases, with reading frame beginning at the first base. CDR1 and CDR2, per the germline V gene (reference sequence), are GTSNPN and SVGIG. Sample: CD4+ T cells from blood, cultured in vitro, taken after SARS-CoV-2 vaccination. This sequence originates from a human donor who had recovered from COVID-19. Recombination linked TRBV30 to TRBJ1-6; the D gene is not confidently resolved. The DNA sequence is as follows: TGTGCCTGGAGTGTAGTGGCTGAAAATTCACCCCTCCACTTT. This is translated as CAWSVVAENSPLHF.